These 5 T cell receptor beta chains were all obtained from the same sample, sequenced in a study of blood T cell repertoires in COVID-19. Clones were sequenced by immunoSEQ multiplex PCR, and TCRdb holds only the in-frame ones, with some missing. The repertoire holds 150,000 to 200,000 clones, with more than 85% as singletons. The sample consisted of PBMCs or T cells enriched from blood (not recorded which). The receptors originated from a human donor with acute COVID-19. The donor label of this sample is uncertain.

The rearrangement joins TRBV30 to TRBJ2-7; D is possibly TRBD2 (6 bases). Trimming shortened V by 0 bases and J by 2 bases, and 11 bases separated the two germline ends. The germline gives CDR1 GTSNPN, CDR2 SVGIG (reference sequence). CDR3 length equals 14 residues. The CDR3 DNA reads TGTGCCTGGAGTGTAAGGAGGGGTCCCTACGAGCAGTACTTC. Translated, it gives CAWSVRRGPYEQYF.

This chain joins TRBV10-3 and TRBJ1-3, with a tentative D call TRBD1 (5 bases). CDR1 is ENHRY, CDR2 SYGVKD, per germline. This CDR3 is built from 13 residues. V lost 8 bases and J lost 0, with 8 bases in between. CDR3 nucleotides: TGTGCCATCGGGGGGACCTCTGGAAACACCATATATTTT. It codes for CAIGGTSGNTIYF.

V gene TRBV7-2 combines with J gene TRBJ1-2, with TRBD1 as a possible D gene (6 bases). CDR3 length: 13 residues. V gave up 10 bases and J gave up 3 bases, with 15 bases separating them. The germline CDR1 and CDR2 sequences are SGHTA and FQGNSA. The CDR3 DNA reads as TGTGCCACTCCCGCCAGGGGATACTATGGCTACACCTTC. Its protein is CATPARGYYGYTF.

This clone came up once. The chain is built from TRBV7-3 and TRBJ2-1; 9 bases align to TRBD1. CDR1 is SGHTA, CDR2 FQGTGA, per germline. CDR3 size: 14 residues. The ends lost 4 bases at V and 9 bases at J; junction bases unmatched: 7. The CDR3 sequence is CASSSTGGRGEQFF. CDR3 DNA: TGTGCCAGCAGCTCAACAGGGGGCAGGGGTGAGCAGTTCTTC.

Regarding this clone: Mismatch with germline at one junction end may stem from a read error. The V gene is TRBV5-5, the J gene TRBJ1-1, with D maybe TRBD1 (6 bases). The germline V gene has CDR1 SGHKS and CDR2 YYEKEE (reference sequence). This CDR3 comprises 13 residues. The CDR3 DNA reads TGTGCCAGCAGCTTGACAGGGAACGCTGAAGCTTTCTTT. It yields the protein CASSLTGNAEAFF.